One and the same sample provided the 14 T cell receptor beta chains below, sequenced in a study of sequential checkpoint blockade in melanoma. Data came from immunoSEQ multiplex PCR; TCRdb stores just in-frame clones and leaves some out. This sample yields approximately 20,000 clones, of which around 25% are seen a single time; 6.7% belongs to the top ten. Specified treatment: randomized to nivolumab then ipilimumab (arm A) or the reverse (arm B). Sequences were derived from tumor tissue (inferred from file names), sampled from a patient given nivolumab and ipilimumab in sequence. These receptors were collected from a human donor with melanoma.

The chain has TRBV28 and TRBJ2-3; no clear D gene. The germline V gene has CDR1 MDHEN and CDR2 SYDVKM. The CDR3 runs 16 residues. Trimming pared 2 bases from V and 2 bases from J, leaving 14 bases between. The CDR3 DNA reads TGTGCCAGCAGTTTACCTCGACCGCGTCCCACAGATACGCAGTATTTT. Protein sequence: CASSLPRPRPTDTQYF.

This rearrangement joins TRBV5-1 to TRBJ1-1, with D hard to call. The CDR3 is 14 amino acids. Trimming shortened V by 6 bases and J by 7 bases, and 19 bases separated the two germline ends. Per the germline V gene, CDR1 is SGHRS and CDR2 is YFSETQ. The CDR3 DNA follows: TGCGCCAGCACACAAGGAGGTGCTGGCGGTGAAGCTTTCTTT. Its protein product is CASTQGGAGGEAFF.

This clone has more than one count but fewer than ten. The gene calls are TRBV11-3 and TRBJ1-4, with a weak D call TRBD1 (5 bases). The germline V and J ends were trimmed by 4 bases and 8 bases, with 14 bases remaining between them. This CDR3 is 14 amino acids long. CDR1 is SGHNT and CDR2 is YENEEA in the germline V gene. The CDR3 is CASSSGLREEKLFF. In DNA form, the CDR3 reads TGTGCCAGCAGCTCGGGACTCCGAGAGGAAAAACTGTTTTTT.

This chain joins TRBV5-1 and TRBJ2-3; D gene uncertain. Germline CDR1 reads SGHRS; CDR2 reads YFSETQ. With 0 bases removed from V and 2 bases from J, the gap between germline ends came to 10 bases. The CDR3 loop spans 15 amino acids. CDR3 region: CASSLGGRSTDTQYF. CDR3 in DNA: TGCGCCAGCAGCTTGGGGGGTCGATCCACAGATACGCAGTATTTT. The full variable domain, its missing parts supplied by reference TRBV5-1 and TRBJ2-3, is KAGVTQTPRYLIKTRGQQVTLSCSPISGHRSVSWYQQTPGQGLQFLFEYFSETQRNKGNFPGRFSGRQFSNSRSEMNVSTLELGDSALYLCASSLGGRSTDTQYFGPGTRLTVL.

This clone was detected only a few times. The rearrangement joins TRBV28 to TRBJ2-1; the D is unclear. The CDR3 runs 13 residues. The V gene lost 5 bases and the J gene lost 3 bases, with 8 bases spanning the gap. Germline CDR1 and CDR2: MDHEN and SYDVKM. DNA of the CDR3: TGTGCCAGCAGTCCTTACAGCTACAATGAGCAGTTCTTC. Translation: CASSPYSYNEQFF.

The CDR3 bases are TGTGCCAGCTCACCCCCGGGACAGGGTCCGGACAATCAGCCCCAGCATTTT. The encoded protein is CASSPPGQGPDNQPQHF. The rearrangement uses TRBV18 and TRBJ1-5; 9 nucleotides align to TRBD1. In germline, CDR1 is KGHSH, CDR2 LQKENI. This CDR3 comprises 17 residues. The ends lost 3 bases at V and 3 bases at J; junction bases unmatched: 9.

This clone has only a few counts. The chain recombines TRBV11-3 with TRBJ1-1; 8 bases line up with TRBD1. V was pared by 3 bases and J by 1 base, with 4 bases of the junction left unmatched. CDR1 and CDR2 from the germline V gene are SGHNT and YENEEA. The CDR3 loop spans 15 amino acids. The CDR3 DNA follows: TGTGCCAGCAGCTTCTGGACAGGGAGGAACACTGAAGCTTTCTTT. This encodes CASSFWTGRNTEAFF.

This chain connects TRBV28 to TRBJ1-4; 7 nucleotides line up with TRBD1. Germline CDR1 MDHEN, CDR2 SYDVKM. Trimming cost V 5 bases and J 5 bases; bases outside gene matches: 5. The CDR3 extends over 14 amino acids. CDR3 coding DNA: TGTGCCAGCAGTCCTGACAGGGAGAATGAAAAACTGTTTTTT. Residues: CASSPDRENEKLFF.

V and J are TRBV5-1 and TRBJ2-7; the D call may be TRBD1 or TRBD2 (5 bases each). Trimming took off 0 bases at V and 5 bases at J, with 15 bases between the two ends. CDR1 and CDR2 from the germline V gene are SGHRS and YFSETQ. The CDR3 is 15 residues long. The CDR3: CASSLVGGVMNEQYF. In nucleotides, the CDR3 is TGCGCCAGCAGCTTGGTTGGGGGAGTCATGAACGAGCAGTACTTC.

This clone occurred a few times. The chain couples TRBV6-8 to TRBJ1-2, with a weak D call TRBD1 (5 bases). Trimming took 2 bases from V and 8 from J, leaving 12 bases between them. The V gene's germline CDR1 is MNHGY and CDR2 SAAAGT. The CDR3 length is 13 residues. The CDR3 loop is CASSYGGSQGYTF. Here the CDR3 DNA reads TGTGCCAGCAGTTACGGGGGGAGTCAGGGCTACACCTTC.

The CDR3 sequence is CASSLRVWETQYF. In DNA, the CDR3 is TGTGCCAGTAGTCTTCGGGTGTGGGAGACCCAGTACTTC. The chain carries TRBV19 and TRBJ2-5; no clear D gene. This CDR3 is 13 amino acids long. Trimming shortened V by 5 bases and J by 5 bases, and 12 bases separated the two germline ends. Germline V gene data show CDR1 as LNHDA and CDR2 as SQIVND (reference sequence).

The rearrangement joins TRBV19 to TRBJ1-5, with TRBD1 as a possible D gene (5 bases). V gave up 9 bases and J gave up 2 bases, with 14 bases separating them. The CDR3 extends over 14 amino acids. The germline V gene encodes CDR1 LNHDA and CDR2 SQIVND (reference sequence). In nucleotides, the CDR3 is TGTGCCAGCGGGACTCCCGAAGGCAATCAGCCCCAGCATTTT. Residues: CASGTPEGNQPQHF.

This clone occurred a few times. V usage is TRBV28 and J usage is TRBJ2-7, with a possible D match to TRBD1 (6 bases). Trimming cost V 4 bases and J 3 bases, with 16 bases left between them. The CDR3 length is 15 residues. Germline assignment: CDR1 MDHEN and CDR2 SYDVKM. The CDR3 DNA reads TGTGCCAGCAGTTCCCCCGGGACAAGTATCTACGAGCAGTACTTC. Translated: CASSSPGTSIYEQYF.

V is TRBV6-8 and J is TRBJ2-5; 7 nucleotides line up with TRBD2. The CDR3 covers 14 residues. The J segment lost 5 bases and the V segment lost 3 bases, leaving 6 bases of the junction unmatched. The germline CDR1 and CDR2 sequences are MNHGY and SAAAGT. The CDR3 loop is CASSYQGLSETQYF. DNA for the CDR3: TGTGCCAGCAGTTATCAGGGACTAAGCGAGACCCAGTACTTC.